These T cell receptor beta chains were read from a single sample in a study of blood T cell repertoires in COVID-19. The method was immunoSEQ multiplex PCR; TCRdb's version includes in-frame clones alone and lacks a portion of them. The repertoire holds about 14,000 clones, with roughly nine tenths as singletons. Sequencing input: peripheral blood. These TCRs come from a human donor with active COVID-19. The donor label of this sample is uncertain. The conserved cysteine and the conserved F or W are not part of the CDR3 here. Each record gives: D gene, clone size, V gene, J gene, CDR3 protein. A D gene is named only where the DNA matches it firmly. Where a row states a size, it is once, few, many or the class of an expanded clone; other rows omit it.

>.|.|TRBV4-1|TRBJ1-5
ASSQDGGGKLRPQH
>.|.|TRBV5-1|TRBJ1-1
ASSLDRNTEAF
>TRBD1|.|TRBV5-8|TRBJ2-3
ASSFSLTGGTDTQY
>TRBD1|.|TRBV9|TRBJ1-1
ASSPTGVGTEAF
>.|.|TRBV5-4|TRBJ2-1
ASSLGGYSYNEQF
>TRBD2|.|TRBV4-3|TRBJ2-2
ASSQETSGRLNTGELF
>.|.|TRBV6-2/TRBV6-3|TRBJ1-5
ASSLMQLSNQPQH
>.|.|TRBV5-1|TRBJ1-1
ASSPGVRNTEAF
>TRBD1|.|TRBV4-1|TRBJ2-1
ASSQEDRGGYQVSYNEQF
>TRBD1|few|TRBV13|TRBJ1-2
ASSSRDRDFYGYT
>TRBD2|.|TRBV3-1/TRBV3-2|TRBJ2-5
ASRLTSAQETQY
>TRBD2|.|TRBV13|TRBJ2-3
ASSLGLAGGSTDTQY
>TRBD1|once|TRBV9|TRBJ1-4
ASSAMTGGSTNEKLF
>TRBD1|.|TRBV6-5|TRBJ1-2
ASLKGQAQNGYT
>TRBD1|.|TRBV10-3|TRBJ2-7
AISEVTGGRDEQY
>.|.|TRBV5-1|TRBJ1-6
ASSLDRVNSPLH
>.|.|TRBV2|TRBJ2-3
ASSEGSFGTDTQY
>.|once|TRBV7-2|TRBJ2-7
ASSLRSQGIYEQY